This T cell receptor (beta chain) was profiled in a study of T cell responses to AZD1222 COVID-19 vaccine. Notes on the study in general: Donor demographics were predominantly white British with a female majority; clonal diversity may be underestimated.

This clone was seen just once. Its matching antigen is unknown. TCRdb's copy holds only in-frame clones and misses some; the assay was immunoSEQ multiplex PCR. The table shows 30,000 to 35,000 clones, with 70% to 90% occurring only once. CDR1 and CDR2 (germline): KGHDR, SFDVKD. This CDR3 has 16 residues. V gave up 6 bases and J gave up 2 bases; unmatched junction bases: 12. The chain joins TRBV24-1 to TRBJ2-7; 7 nucleotides line up with TRBD1. The receptor was derived from an adult who received the AZD1222 COVID-19 vaccine. The material sequenced was peripheral blood, taken 28 days after the second AZD1222 dose. The CDR3 DNA follows: TGTGCCACCAGTTCGCCGCCCCGGGACAGTCCCTACGAGCAGTACTTC. Translated: CATSSPPRDSPYEQYF.